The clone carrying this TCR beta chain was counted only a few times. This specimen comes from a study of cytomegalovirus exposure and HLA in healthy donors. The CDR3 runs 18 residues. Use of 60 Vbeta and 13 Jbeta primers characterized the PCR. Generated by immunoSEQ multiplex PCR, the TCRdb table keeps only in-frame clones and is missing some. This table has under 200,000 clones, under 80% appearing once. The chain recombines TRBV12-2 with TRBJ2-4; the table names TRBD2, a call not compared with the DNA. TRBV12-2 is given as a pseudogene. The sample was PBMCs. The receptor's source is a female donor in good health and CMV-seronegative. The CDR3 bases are TGTGCAAGTCGCTTATGGGCTAGCGGGAGGGTTTCCAAAAACATTCAGTACTTC. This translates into CASRLWASGRVSKNIQYF.